The clone carrying this T cell receptor beta chain was observed a few times. The antigen is undetermined. The source of the sample is a study of T cells in Graves' hyperthyroidism and ophthalmopathy. About the research overall: Once the initial diagnosis was made, peripheral blood was obtained before any treatment.

Study conclusions and caveats: The model identified upcoming ophthalmopathy a median roughly 6 months ahead of onset. Blood also carried most thyroid clonotypes expanded above 0.001.

Exclusion criteria comprised uncontrolled infection, other autoimmune disease, pregnancy or lactation. Amplification yielded TCR beta CDR3 regions, with RNA transcripts as the source. An initial round of RT-PCR targeting the TCR CDR3 relied on the HTBI primer set. TCRdb re-called the multiplex PCR reads through MiXCR, storing one row per CDR3 protein. The table has around 490,000 distinct CDR3 sequences, nearly 20% seen once; the top ten hold over 45%. V lost 2 bases, J lost 1 base, and 5 bases stayed unmatched. CDR1 is SGHRS and CDR2 is YFSETQ in the germline V gene. The CDR3 is 16 amino acids. The receptor was derived from a middle-aged man with Graves' ophthalmopathy. The V call is TRBV5-1, the J call TRBJ2-2, with TRBD1 identical over 7 bases. The specimen was blood. The CDR3 nucleotides are TGCGCCAGCAGCTTTACAGGGGTCTTGAACACCGGGGAGCTGTTTTTT. As protein: CASSFTGVLNTGELFF.